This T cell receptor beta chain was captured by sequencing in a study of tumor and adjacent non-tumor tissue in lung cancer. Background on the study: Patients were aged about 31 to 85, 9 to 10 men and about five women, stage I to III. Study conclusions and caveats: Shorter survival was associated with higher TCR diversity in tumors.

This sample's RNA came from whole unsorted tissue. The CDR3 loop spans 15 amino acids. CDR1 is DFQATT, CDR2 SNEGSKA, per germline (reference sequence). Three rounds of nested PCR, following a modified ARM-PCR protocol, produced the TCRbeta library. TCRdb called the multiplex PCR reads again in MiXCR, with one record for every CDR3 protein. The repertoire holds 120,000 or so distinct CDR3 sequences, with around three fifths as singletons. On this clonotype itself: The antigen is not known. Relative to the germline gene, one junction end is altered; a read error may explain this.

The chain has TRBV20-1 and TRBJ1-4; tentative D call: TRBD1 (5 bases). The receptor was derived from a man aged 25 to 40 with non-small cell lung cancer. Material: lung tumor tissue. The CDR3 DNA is TGCAGTGCTAGAGTTCTAACAGGAGGCCGAGAAAAACCGTTTTTT. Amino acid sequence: CSARVLTGGREKPFF.